One and the same sample provided the 16 T cell receptor beta chains below, sequenced in a study. TCRdb ran MiXCR on the RT-PCR reads and lists one entry per CDR3 protein. The sample consists of around 700,000 distinct CDR3 sequences, 11% to 15% of them appearing once. Sequenced material: memory CD4+ T cells from blood. These receptors were taken from a female donor in good health, serving as a healthy control.

CDR3 DNA: TGTGCCAGCTGGACAGGGGGCATGGAGACCCAGTACTTC. Protein sequence: CASWTGGMETQYF. The rearrangement joins TRBV27 to TRBJ2-5; 11 nucleotides align to TRBD1. The germline gives CDR1 MNHEY, CDR2 SMNVEV (reference sequence). With V trimmed by 8 bases and J by 5 bases, 4 bases remained unmatched. The length of the CDR3 is 13 residues.

This clonotype occurred a few times. This chain uses TRBV5-1 with TRBJ1-6; 10 positions match TRBD1. J lost 7 bases, V lost 4 bases, and 5 bases had no gene match. The CDR3 is 15 amino acids. Looked up from germline, CDR1 is SGHRS and CDR2 is YFSETQ. CDR3 in amino acids: CASSARDRGNSPLHF. The CDR3 region has the DNA TGCGCCAGCAGCGCGCGGGACAGGGGAAATTCACCCCTCCACTTT.

This clonotype has more than one count but fewer than ten. The genes are TRBV5-1 and TRBJ2-7, with D unclear. Trimming removed 5 bases at V and 5 bases at J, with 14 bases between. Germline CDR1 and CDR2: SGHRS and YFSETQ. This CDR3 region has 13 residues. The CDR3 loop reads CASRVLSEDEQYF. The CDR3 DNA is TGCGCCAGCAGAGTACTAAGCGAAGACGAGCAGTACTTC.

This clonotype was detected only a few times. The V call is TRBV20-1, the J call TRBJ1-5, with TRBD1 matching 9 bases. From germline, CDR1 is DFQATT and CDR2 SNEGSKA (reference sequence). The CDR3 sequence is 12 residues long. Trimming removed 7 bases from V and 3 bases from J; junction bases left unmatched: 1. DNA of the CDR3: TGCAGTGGACAGGGGGACAATCAGCCCCAGCATTTT. It specifies CSGQGDNQPQHF.

This clonotype came up a few times. The chain is built from TRBV3-1 and TRBJ1-2; possibly TRBD1 for D (5 bases). Germline V lookup: CDR1 LGHDT, CDR2 YNNKEL (reference sequence). This CDR3 region has 14 residues. V was cut by 4 bases and J by 8 bases, with 17 bases left in between. In nucleotides, the CDR3 is TGTGCCAGCAGCCCTTGGGACTCCGCGAGAGGCTACACCTTC. Its translation: CASSPWDSARGYTF.

Only a few counts were recorded for this clonotype. The chain carries TRBV20-1 and TRBJ1-4, with a tentative D call TRBD1 (5 bases). The CDR3 consists of 15 residues. CDR1 and CDR2 (germline): DFQATT, SNEGSKA (reference sequence). The V and J ends lost 1 base and 7 bases respectively, with 16 bases between them. The CDR3 region is CSARAGGSGGEKLFF. As DNA, the CDR3 is TGCAGTGCTAGAGCGGGGGGGAGTGGTGGTGAAAAACTGTTTTTT.

This clonotype was seen at least ten times. The chain couples TRBV12-3 or TRBV12-4 to TRBJ1-2; 7 bases fit TRBD1. The CDR3 is 12 residues long. Unmatched junction bases numbered 4, after V lost 4 bases and J lost 8 bases. The CDR3 nucleotides are TGTGCCAGCAGTTCCTGGGACAGCGGCTACACCTTC. Its protein is CASSSWDSGYTF.

The chain employs TRBV18 and TRBJ1-1; D remains ambiguous. The V end lost 7 bases, the J end lost 1 base, and 10 bases lay between the germline ends. Per the germline V gene, CDR1 is KGHSH and CDR2 is LQKENI. CDR3 size: 13 residues. The CDR3, as DNA: TGTGCCAGCTTACTGACGTGGAACACTGAAGCTTTCTTT. Translated, it gives CASLLTWNTEAFF.

In its sample, this clonotype was seen a few times. The chain uses TRBV7-2 and TRBJ1-1; 7 bases are a match to TRBD1. CDR3 length equals 13 residues. Germline-derived CDR1 and CDR2 are SGHTA and FQGNSA. The V segment lost 9 bases and the J segment 1 base; nucleotides outside the gene matches: 5. This CDR3 reads CASRGQQNTEAFF. In DNA form, the CDR3 reads TGTGCCAGTCGGGGACAGCAGAACACTGAAGCTTTCTTT.

The rearrangement links TRBV7-4 to TRBJ2-7; D not certain. Trimming left V 1 base short and J 0 bases short, with 10 bases between. Germline values: CDR1 SGHVT, CDR2 SQSDAQ. This CDR3 region has 15 residues. The CDR3 bases are TGTGCCAGCAGCTTAGTTGCTTTCTCCTCCTACGAGCAGTACTTC. Translating it yields CASSLVAFSSYEQYF.

The rearrangement joins TRBV24-1 to TRBJ2-2; 9 nucleotides agree with TRBD2. V trimming: 1 base; J trimming: 5 bases; junction bases outside the gene matches: 4. Germline lookup yields CDR1 KGHDR and CDR2 SFDVKD. The length of the CDR3 is 16 residues. This CDR3 is CATSDFGLARTGELFF. The CDR3 DNA reads as TGTGCCACCAGTGATTTCGGACTAGCGAGGACCGGGGAGCTGTTTTTT.

This clonotype was seen only a few times. V gene TRBV4-1 combines with J gene TRBJ1-2; 10 nucleotides agree with TRBD1. V was pared by 0 bases and J by 6 bases, with 7 bases of the junction left unmatched. The germline CDR1 and CDR2 sequences are MGHRA and YSYEKL. This CDR3 contains 16 residues. The CDR3 loop is CASSQDRDRGRDGYTF. CDR3 nucleotide sequence: TGCGCCAGCAGCCAAGATCGGGACAGGGGTCGGGATGGCTACACCTTC.

This clonotype has more than one count but fewer than ten. The chain recombines TRBV5-4 with TRBJ1-1; no firm D call. V was shortened by 0 bases and J by 1 base, with 13 bases between the two germline ends. From germline, CDR1 is SGHNT and CDR2 YYREEE (reference sequence). CDR3 length equals 16 residues. The CDR3: CASSLGRSVQNTEAFF. The CDR3 DNA follows: TGTGCCAGCAGCTTGGGCCGATCAGTCCAGAACACTGAAGCTTTCTTT.

This clonotype was observed a few times. This chain links TRBV5-4 with TRBJ2-1; D is perhaps TRBD2 (6 bases). Germline V lookup: CDR1 SGHNT, CDR2 YYREEE (reference sequence). The ends were cut back, 0 bases at V and 7 bases at J, with 17 bases in the middle. The CDR3 length is 16 residues. The CDR3 spells CASSLAGTPTRNEQFF. The CDR3 DNA reads TGTGCCAGCAGCTTGGCCGGGACTCCAACCCGGAATGAGCAGTTCTTC.

The table lists this clonotype with a few counts. This rearrangement joins TRBV5-5 to TRBJ2-4, with D possibly being TRBD1 or TRBD2 (5 bases each). CDR3 size: 14 residues. Germline assignment: CDR1 SGHKS and CDR2 YYEKEE (reference sequence). The V end lost 0 bases, the J end lost 5 bases, and 9 bases lay between the germline ends. CDR3 protein: CASSLGGTENIQYF. CDR3 DNA sequence: TGTGCCAGCAGCTTGGGGGGGACCGAAAACATTCAGTACTTC.

In its sample, this clonotype was seen a few times. The chain combines TRBV6-5 with TRBJ2-3; 10 bases are a match to TRBD2. The CDR3 runs 17 residues. After removal of 0 bases from V and 4 bases from J, the junction contained 7 bases not matched to a gene. Germline-derived CDR1 and CDR2 are MNHEY and SVGAGI. DNA for the CDR3: TGTGCCAGCAGTTACTCGCTAGCGGGAGCCGTCGCAGATACGCAGTATTTT. This gives the protein CASSYSLAGAVADTQYF.